The clone carrying this T cell receptor (beta chain) was seen more than once but under ten times. Clones were read by immunoSEQ multiplex PCR, and TCRdb kept only the in-frame ones, dropping some. The sample yields 65,000 to 75,000 clones, approximately 82% seen once. The sample originates from a study of OX40 agonist ivuxolimab in advanced cancers. V lost 6 bases and J lost 4; bases outside the gene matches: 5. Germline CDR1 and CDR2: ENHRY and SYGVKD. The CDR3 extends over 14 amino acids. The sequences come from CD4+ or CD8+ T cells sorted from blood, collected in a trial of the OX40 agonist ivuxolimab. This TCR derives from an adult with an advanced solid tumor such as melanoma, head and neck, liver or kidney cancer. The gene calls are TRBV10-3 and TRBJ2-1; 8 positions agree with TRBD2. The CDR3 region is CAIRGLAAYNEQFF. DNA of the CDR3: TGTGCCATCAGAGGACTAGCAGCATACAATGAGCAGTTCTTC.